This paragraph reports one T cell receptor (beta chain). These data are taken from a study of blood T cell repertoires in COVID-19. About the research overall: The analysed material was cDNA or gDNA that came from T cells, B-cell-depleted T cells, or PBMCs.

Losses at the gene ends were 1 base for V and 4 bases for J; bases not matched to a gene: 4. Germline lookup yields CDR1 KGHSH and CDR2 LQKENI. The CDR3 is made up of 14 amino acids. Clinical history as reported by participants underpinned cohort assignment. For recovered donors of Cohort 3, there were two negative PCRs, clearance, or symptom resolution. How the authors handled the data: Reference gene primers were amplified, and this amplification served to estimate nucleated cell counts. Profiling relied on immunoSEQ multiplex PCR, and the TCRdb table lists in-frame clones only, not all of them. The DNA was the basis for D and trimming; V, J and clone size are from that table. The sample records approximately 300,000 clones, around nine tenths being singletons.

The chain couples TRBV18 to TRBJ2-7; 7 bases align to TRBD2. The material sequenced was PBMCs or T cells enriched from blood (not recorded which). This TCR came from a woman aged 18-35 years who had recovered from COVID-19. The CDR3 nucleotides are TGTGCCAGCTCACCACGGAGCGGGGATTACGAGCAGTACTTC. It specifies CASSPRSGDYEQYF.